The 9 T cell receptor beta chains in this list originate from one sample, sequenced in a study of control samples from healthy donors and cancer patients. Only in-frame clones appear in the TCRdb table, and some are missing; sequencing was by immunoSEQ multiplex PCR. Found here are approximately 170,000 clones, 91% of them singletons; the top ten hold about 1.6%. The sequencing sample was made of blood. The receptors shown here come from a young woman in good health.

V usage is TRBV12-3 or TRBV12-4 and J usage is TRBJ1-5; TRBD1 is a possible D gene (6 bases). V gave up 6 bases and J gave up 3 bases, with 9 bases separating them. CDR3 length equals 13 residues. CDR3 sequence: CASSPGDNQPQHF. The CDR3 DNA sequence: TGTGCCAGCAGCCCAGGGGACAATCAGCCCCAGCATTTT.

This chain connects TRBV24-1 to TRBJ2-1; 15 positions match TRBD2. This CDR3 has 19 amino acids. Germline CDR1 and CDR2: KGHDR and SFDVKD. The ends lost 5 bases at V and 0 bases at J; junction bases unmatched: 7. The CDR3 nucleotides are TGTGCCACCAGTGGGGGACTAGCGGGAGGCACGAGCTCCTACAATGAGCAGTTCTTC. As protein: CATSGGLAGGTSSYNEQFF.

CDR3 protein: CASSRTYSGNTIYF. The CDR3 DNA follows: TGTGCCAGCAGCCGGACTTACTCTGGAAACACCATATATTTT. V is TRBV13 and J is TRBJ1-3; D remains unclear. V was cut by 5 bases and J by 0 bases, with 8 bases left in between. Per germline, CDR1 PRHDT and CDR2 FYEKMQ (reference sequence). The length of the CDR3 is 14 residues.

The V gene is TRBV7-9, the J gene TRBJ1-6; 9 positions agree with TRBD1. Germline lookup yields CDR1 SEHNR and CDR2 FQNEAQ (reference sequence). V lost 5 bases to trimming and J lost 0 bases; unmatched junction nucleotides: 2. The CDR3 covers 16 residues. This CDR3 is CASSGTGSSYNSPLHF. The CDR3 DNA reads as TGTGCCAGCAGCGGGACAGGGAGCTCCTATAATTCACCCCTCCACTTT.

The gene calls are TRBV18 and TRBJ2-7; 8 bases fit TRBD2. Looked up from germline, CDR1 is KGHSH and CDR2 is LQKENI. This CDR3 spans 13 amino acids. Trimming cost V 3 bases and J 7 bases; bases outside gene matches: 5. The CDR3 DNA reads TGTGCCAGCTCACCTTCGGGAGGGCGGGAGCAGTACTTC. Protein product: CASSPSGGREQYF.

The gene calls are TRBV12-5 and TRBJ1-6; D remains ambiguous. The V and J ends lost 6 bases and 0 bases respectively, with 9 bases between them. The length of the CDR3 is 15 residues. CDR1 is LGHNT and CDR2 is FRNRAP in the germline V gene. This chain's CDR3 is CASGLQSSYNSPLHF. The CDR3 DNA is TGTGCTAGTGGCCTACAAAGCTCCTATAATTCACCCCTCCACTTT.

CDR3 protein: CASSVWGALNTGELFF. The CDR3 DNA sequence: TGTGCCAGCAGCGTTTGGGGGGCCCTTAACACCGGGGAGCTGTTTTTT. The V call is TRBV9, the J call TRBJ2-2, with D perhaps matching TRBD1 or TRBD2 (6 bases each). Germline V CDR1 and CDR2: SGDLS, YYNGEE. CDR3 length: 16 residues. Deletions cut 2 bases from V and 2 bases from J, with 13 bases between.

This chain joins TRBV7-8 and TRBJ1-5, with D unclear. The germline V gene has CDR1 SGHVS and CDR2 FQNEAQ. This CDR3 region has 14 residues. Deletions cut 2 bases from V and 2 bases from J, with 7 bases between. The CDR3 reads CASSLMTGNQPQHF. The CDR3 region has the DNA TGTGCCAGCAGCTTAATGACGGGCAATCAGCCCCAGCATTTT.

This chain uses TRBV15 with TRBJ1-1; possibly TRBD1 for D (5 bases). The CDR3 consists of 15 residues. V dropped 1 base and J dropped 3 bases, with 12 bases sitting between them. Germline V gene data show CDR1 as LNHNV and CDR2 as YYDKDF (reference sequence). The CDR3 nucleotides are TGTGCCACCAGCAGAGGAGTAGGGACCCACACTGAAGCTTTCTTT. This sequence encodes CATSRGVGTHTEAFF.